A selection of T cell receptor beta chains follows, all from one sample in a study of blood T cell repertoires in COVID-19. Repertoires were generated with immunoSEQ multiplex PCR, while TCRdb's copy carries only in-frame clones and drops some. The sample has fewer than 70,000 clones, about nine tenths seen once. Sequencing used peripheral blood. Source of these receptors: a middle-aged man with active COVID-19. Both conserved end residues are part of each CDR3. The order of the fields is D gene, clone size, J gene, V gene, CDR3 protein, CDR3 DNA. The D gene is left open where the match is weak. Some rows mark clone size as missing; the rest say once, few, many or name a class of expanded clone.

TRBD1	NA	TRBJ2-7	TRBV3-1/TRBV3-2	CASSPTGQSYEQYF	TGTGCCAGCAGCCCCACGGGACAGAGCTACGAGCAGTACTTC
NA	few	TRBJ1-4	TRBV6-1	CASSEAATGREKLFF	TGTGCCAGCAGTGAAGCAGCGACAGGAAGGGAAAAACTGTTTTTT
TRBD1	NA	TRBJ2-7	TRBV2	CASSEGTGTYEQYF	TGTGCCAGCAGTGAGGGGACAGGAACGTACGAGCAGTACTTC
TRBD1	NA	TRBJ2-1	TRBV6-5	CASSTGQAYNEQFF	TGTGCCAGCAGTACGGGACAGGCCTACAATGAGCAGTTCTTC
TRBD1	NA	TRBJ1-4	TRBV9	CASSVGTGGSEKLFF	TGTGCCAGCAGCGTAGGGACAGGGGGTTCTGAAAAACTGTTTTTT
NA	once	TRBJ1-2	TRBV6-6	CASSSIGVYGYTF	TGTGCCAGCAGTTCGATTGGAGTCTATGGCTACACCTTC
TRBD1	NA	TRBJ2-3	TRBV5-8	CASSWLGQGISTDTQYF	TGTGCCAGCAGCTGGTTGGGACAGGGGATTAGCACAGATACGCAGTATTTT
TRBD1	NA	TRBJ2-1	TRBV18	CASSRGQGAYNEQFF	TGTGCCAGCTCACGAGGACAGGGGGCCTACAATGAGCAGTTCTTC
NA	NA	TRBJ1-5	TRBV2	CASSVINGGQPQHF	TGTGCCAGCAGTGTCATCAATGGGGGGCAGCCCCAGCATTTT
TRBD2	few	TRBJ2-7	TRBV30	CAWSTGLRYEQYF	TGTGCCTGGAGTACGGGACTACGGTACGAGCAGTACTTC
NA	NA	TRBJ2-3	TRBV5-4	CASSLIGNTQYF	TGTGCCAGCAGCTTGATCGGTAATACGCAGTATTTT
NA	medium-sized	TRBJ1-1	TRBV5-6	CASSLLGGTEAFF	TGTGCCAGCAGCTTGCTCGGGGGCACTGAAGCTTTCTTT
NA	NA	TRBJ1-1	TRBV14	CASSLMGGRTFGTFF	TGTGCCAGCAGTTTAATGGGGGGACGAACCTTCGGGACTTTCTTT
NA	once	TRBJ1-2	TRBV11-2	CASSLGSGNYGYTF	TGTGCCAGCAGCTTAGGTTCAGGGAACTATGGCTACACCTTC
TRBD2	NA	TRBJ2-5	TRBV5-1	CASSEGTSSAETQYF	TGCGCCAGCAGCGAGGGGACTAGTTCTGCGGAGACCCAGTACTTC
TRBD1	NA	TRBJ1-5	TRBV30	CAWSPGGTGGPQHF	TGTGCCTGGAGTCCCGGGGGAACAGGGGGACCCCAGCATTTT
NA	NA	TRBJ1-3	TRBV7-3	CASSPTFGGPGNTIYF	TGTGCCAGCAGCCCGACTTTTGGGGGCCCTGGAAACACCATATATTTT
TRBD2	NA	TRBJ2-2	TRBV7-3	CASSLTSGTTGELFF	TGTGCCAGCAGCTTAACTAGCGGGACGACCGGGGAGCTGTTTTTT
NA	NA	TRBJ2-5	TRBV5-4	CASSPSAETQYF	TGTGCCAGCAGCCCTTCCGCGGAGACCCAGTACTTC
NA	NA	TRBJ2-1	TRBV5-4	CASSFQGSRGNEQFF	TGTGCCAGCAGCTTTCAGGGATCGCGAGGCAATGAGCAGTTCTTC
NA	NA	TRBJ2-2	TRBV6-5	CASRPGTNTGELFF	TGTGCCAGCAGACCCGGGACGAACACCGGGGAGCTGTTTTTT
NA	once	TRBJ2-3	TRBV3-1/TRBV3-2	CASSRETVTDTQYF	TGTGCCAGCAGCCGCGAGACAGTCACAGATACGCAGTATTTT
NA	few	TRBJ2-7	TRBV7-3	CASSLINGREQYF	TGTGCCAGCAGCTTAATAAACGGTCGAGAGCAGTACTTC
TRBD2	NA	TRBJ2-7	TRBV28	CASSLLSGAPYEQYF	TGTGCCAGCAGTTTGCTTAGCGGGGCGCCCTACGAGCAGTACTTC
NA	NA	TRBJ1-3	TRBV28	CASSFPRNSGNTIYF	TGTGCCAGCAGTTTTCCGAGGAACTCTGGAAACACCATATATTTT
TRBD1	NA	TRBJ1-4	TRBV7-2	CASSPRTGANEKLFF	TGTGCCAGCAGCCCGCGGACAGGGGCTAATGAAAAACTGTTTTTT
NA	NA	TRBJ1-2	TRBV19	CASSMQGNYGYTF	TGTGCCAGTAGTATGCAGGGCAACTATGGCTACACCTTC
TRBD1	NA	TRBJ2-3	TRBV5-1	CASSPGQGTGTQYF	TGCGCCAGCAGCCCAGGACAGGGGACGGGTACGCAGTATTTT
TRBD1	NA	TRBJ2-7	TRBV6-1	CASSEPGGSIYEQYF	TGTGCCAGCAGTGAGCCAGGGGGCTCCATCTACGAGCAGTACTTC
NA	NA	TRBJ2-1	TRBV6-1	CASSEDPGRYNEQFF	TGTGCCAGCAGTGAAGATCCCGGCAGGTACAATGAGCAGTTCTTC
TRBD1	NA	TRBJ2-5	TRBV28	CASSLVQGAVETQYF	TGTGCCAGCAGTTTAGTTCAGGGGGCCGTAGAGACCCAGTACTTC
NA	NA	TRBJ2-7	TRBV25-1	CASGGRSYEQYF	TGTGCCAGCGGGGGCAGGAGCTACGAGCAGTACTTC
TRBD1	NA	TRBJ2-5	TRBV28	CASSSAGTGKETQYF	TGTGCCAGCAGTTCCGCCGGGACAGGAAAAGAGACCCAGTACTTC
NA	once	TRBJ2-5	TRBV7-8	CASSSSRAEDFQETQYF	TGTGCCAGCAGCTCCTCCAGGGCTGAGGATTTCCAAGAGACCCAGTACTTC
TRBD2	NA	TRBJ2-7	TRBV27	CASSLSGRGGHYEQYF	TGTGCCAGCAGTTTATCGGGTCGGGGGGGCCACTACGAGCAGTACTTC
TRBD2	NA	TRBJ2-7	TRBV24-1	CATSDTAGAREQYF	TGTGCCACCAGTGATACAGCGGGGGCTCGCGAGCAGTACTTC
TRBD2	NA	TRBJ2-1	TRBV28	CASSPLNSGGYNEQFF	TGTGCCAGCAGTCCCCTAAACAGCGGGGGGTACAATGAGCAGTTCTTC
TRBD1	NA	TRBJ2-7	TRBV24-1	CATAGTGVSYEQYF	TGTGCCACCGCCGGGACAGGGGTTTCTTACGAGCAGTACTTC
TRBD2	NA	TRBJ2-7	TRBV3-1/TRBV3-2	CASSHVGLAGVDEQYF	TGTGCCAGCAGCCACGTTGGACTAGCGGGAGTGGACGAGCAGTACTTC
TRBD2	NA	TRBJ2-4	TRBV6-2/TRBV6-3	CASSPEISGAILAKNIQYF	TGTGCCAGCAGTCCCGAGATCAGCGGGGCAATACTAGCCAAAAACATTCAGTACTTC
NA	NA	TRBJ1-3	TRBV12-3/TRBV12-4	CASSRTEGNTIYF	TGTGCCAGCAGCCGGACAGAAGGAAACACCATATATTTT
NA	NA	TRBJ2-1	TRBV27	CASSWGLSSYNEQFF	TGTGCCAGCAGTTGGGGACTGAGCTCCTACAATGAGCAGTTCTTC
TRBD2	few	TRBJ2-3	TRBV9	CASSVLAAYGTDTQYF	TGTGCCAGCAGCGTACTAGCGGCCTATGGCACAGATACGCAGTATTTT
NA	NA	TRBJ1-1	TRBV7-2	CASRIARGRGTEAFF	TGTGCCAGCAGGATCGCGCGGGGGCGGGGAACTGAAGCTTTCTTT
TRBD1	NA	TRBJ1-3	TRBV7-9	CASSEPPGQGKDTIYF	TGTGCCAGCAGCGAACCCCCGGGACAGGGGAAAGACACCATATATTTT
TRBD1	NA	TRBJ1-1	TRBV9	CASSPYRGRDTEAFF	TGTGCCAGCAGCCCTTACAGGGGGCGAGACACTGAAGCTTTCTTT
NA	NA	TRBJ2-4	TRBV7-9	CASSLDRNIQYF	TGTGCCAGCAGCTTAGACAGAAACATTCAGTACTTC
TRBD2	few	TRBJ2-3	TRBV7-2	CASSSSGTTRTDTQYF	TGTGCCAGCAGCTCCTCCGGGACTACACGCACAGATACGCAGTATTTT
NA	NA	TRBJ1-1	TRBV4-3	CASSQDPGRAFF	TGCGCCAGCAGCCAAGATCCAGGGCGGGCTTTCTTT
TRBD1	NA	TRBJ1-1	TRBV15	CATSRRQGAEAFF	TGTGCCACCAGCAGGAGACAGGGGGCCGAAGCTTTCTTT
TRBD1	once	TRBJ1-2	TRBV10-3	CAIAHNPDRANYGYTF	TGTGCCATCGCCCATAATCCGGACAGGGCTAACTATGGCTACACCTTC
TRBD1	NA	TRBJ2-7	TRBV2	CASRARQGYNFEQYF	TGTGCCAGCAGGGCGAGACAGGGATATAATTTCGAGCAGTACTTC
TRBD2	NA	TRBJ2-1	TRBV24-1	CATSDFESGTSGEQFF	TGTGCCACCAGTGATTTTGAATCCGGGACTAGTGGTGAGCAGTTCTTC
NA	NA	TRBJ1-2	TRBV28	CASSFTGTRSGYTF	TGTGCCAGCAGTTTCACCGGGACTAGGTCGGGCTACACCTTC
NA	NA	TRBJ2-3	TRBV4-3	CASSQEPGTDTQYF	TGCGCCAGCAGCCAAGAGCCGGGGACAGATACGCAGTATTTT